The rows below give T cell receptor beta chains drawn from one sample of a study of cytomegalovirus exposure and HLA in healthy donors. The assay was immunoSEQ multiplex PCR, and TCRdb's table has in-frame clones only and misses some. This table has roughly 100,000 clones, around 89% appearing once. Sample: PBMCs. The receptor set was obtained from a woman between 18 and 29 years old in good health and CMV-seropositive. Both conserved end residues are part of each CDR3. The D gene is left open where the match is weak. Only some rows state a clone size, as once, few, many or a class for expanded clones.

abundance: once; v_gene: TRBV27; d_gene: NA; j_gene: TRBJ1-2; len: 16; CDR3aa: CASSLWGVGQDYGYTF; CDR3nt: TGTGCCAGCAGTTTATGGGGGGTGGGTCAGGACTATGGCTACACCTTC
abundance: NA; v_gene: TRBV5-6; d_gene: TRBD1; j_gene: TRBJ2-7; len: 17; CDR3aa: CASSLPGQGPRSYEQYF; CDR3nt: TGTGCCAGCAGCTTACCGGGACAGGGGCCAAGATCCTACGAGCAGTACTTC
abundance: NA; v_gene: TRBV27; d_gene: TRBD2; j_gene: TRBJ2-2; len: 16; CDR3aa: CASSPRTSGGPGELFF; CDR3nt: TGTGCCAGCAGTCCCCGAACTAGCGGGGGTCCCGGGGAGCTGTTTTTT
abundance: NA; v_gene: TRBV15; d_gene: TRBD2; j_gene: TRBJ2-7; len: 15; CDR3aa: CATSRETGGPYEQYF; CDR3nt: TGTGCCACCAGCAGAGAAACGGGGGGGCCCTACGAGCAGTACTTC
abundance: NA; v_gene: TRBV5-4; d_gene: TRBD2; j_gene: TRBJ2-1; len: 15; CDR3aa: CASSLARGANNEQFF; CDR3nt: TGTGCCAGCAGCTTGGCGCGGGGGGCCAACAATGAGCAGTTCTTC
abundance: once; v_gene: TRBV6-1; d_gene: TRBD1; j_gene: TRBJ2-5; len: 15; CDR3aa: CASSERQGARETQYF; CDR3nt: TGTGCCAGCAGTGAACGACAGGGGGCGCGCGAGACCCAGTACTTC
abundance: NA; v_gene: TRBV15; d_gene: NA; j_gene: TRBJ1-3; len: 17; CDR3aa: CATSRAQQLLSGNTIYF; CDR3nt: TGTGCCACCAGCAGAGCCCAACAGCTACTCTCTGGAAACACCATATATTTT
abundance: NA; v_gene: TRBV11-2; d_gene: NA; j_gene: TRBJ2-5; len: 14; CDR3aa: CASSLNTGGETQYF; CDR3nt: TGTGCCAGCAGCTTAAACACAGGAGGGGAGACCCAGTACTTC
abundance: NA; v_gene: TRBV7-9; d_gene: TRBD1; j_gene: TRBJ1-2; len: 14; CDR3aa: CASSFHDRVYGYTF; CDR3nt: TGTGCCAGCAGCTTCCATGACAGGGTCTATGGCTACACCTTC
abundance: NA; v_gene: TRBV5-6; d_gene: NA; j_gene: TRBJ2-7; len: 14; CDR3aa: CASSLSRGLYEQYF; CDR3nt: TGTGCCAGCAGCCTCTCCAGGGGCCTCTACGAGCAGTACTTC
abundance: NA; v_gene: TRBV28; d_gene: NA; j_gene: TRBJ2-2; len: 14; CDR3aa: CASSRFGGPGELFF; CDR3nt: TGTGCCAGCAGCCGCTTCGGGGGGCCCGGGGAGCTGTTTTTT
abundance: NA; v_gene: TRBV6-5; d_gene: NA; j_gene: TRBJ1-3; len: 15; CDR3aa: CASSYGPGTGNTIYF; CDR3nt: TGTGCCAGCAGTTACGGGCCAGGGACTGGAAACACCATATATTTT
abundance: NA; v_gene: TRBV25-1; d_gene: TRBD1; j_gene: TRBJ2-1; len: 17; CDR3aa: CASSESGPGQGINEQFF; CDR3nt: TGTGCCAGCAGTGAATCCGGCCCGGGACAGGGGATAAATGAGCAGTTCTTC
abundance: NA; v_gene: TRBV7-2; d_gene: NA; j_gene: TRBJ1-5; len: 15; CDR3aa: CASSYARNSNQPQHF; CDR3nt: TGTGCCAGCAGCTATGCCAGGAATAGCAATCAGCCCCAGCATTTT
abundance: NA; v_gene: TRBV27; d_gene: NA; j_gene: TRBJ1-1; len: 15; CDR3aa: CASSHRPDRNTEAFF; CDR3nt: TGTGCCAGCAGCCACCGCCCGGACAGGAACACTGAAGCTTTCTTT
abundance: NA; v_gene: TRBV6-1; d_gene: NA; j_gene: TRBJ2-7; len: 14; CDR3aa: CASSPRGTSYEQYF; CDR3nt: TGTGCCAGCAGCCCCCGGGGGACTTCCTACGAGCAGTACTTC
abundance: NA; v_gene: TRBV6-6; d_gene: NA; j_gene: TRBJ1-6; len: 15; CDR3aa: CASYWESSYNSPLHF; CDR3nt: TGTGCCAGCTACTGGGAGAGCTCCTATAATTCACCCCTCCACTTT
abundance: NA; v_gene: TRBV4-3; d_gene: TRBD1; j_gene: TRBJ1-6; len: 16; CDR3aa: CASSPTGTSYNSPLHF; CDR3nt: TGCGCCAGCAGTCCGACAGGGACGTCCTATAATTCACCCCTCCACTTT
abundance: NA; v_gene: TRBV10-2; d_gene: TRBD2; j_gene: TRBJ2-1; len: 15; CDR3aa: CASRGLAGAGNEQFF; CDR3nt: TGCGCCAGCAGAGGACTAGCGGGGGCAGGGAATGAGCAGTTCTTC
abundance: NA; v_gene: TRBV6-5; d_gene: TRBD1; j_gene: TRBJ1-1; len: 13; CDR3aa: CASQVKRTGTAFF; CDR3nt: TGTGCCAGCCAAGTTAAGCGGACAGGGACAGCTTTCTTT
abundance: NA; v_gene: TRBV27; d_gene: TRBD2; j_gene: TRBJ2-3; len: 18; CDR3aa: CASSPRTSGGKETDTQYF; CDR3nt: TGTGCCAGCAGTCCCCGGACTAGCGGGGGGAAAGAAACAGATACGCAGTATTTT
abundance: NA; v_gene: TRBV7-9; d_gene: TRBD2; j_gene: TRBJ2-3; len: 15; CDR3aa: CASSEERGGADTQYF; CDR3nt: TGTGCCAGCAGCGAAGAGCGGGGGGGGGCAGATACGCAGTATTTT
abundance: NA; v_gene: TRBV5-6; d_gene: TRBD1; j_gene: TRBJ1-5; len: 16; CDR3aa: CASSRGQGAGNQPQHF; CDR3nt: TGTGCCAGCAGCAGGGGACAGGGGGCCGGCAATCAGCCCCAGCATTTT
abundance: NA; v_gene: TRBV6-6; d_gene: TRBD1; j_gene: TRBJ1-2; len: 13; CDR3aa: CASSDREPYGYTF; CDR3nt: TGTGCCAGCAGTGACAGGGAACCCTATGGCTACACCTTC